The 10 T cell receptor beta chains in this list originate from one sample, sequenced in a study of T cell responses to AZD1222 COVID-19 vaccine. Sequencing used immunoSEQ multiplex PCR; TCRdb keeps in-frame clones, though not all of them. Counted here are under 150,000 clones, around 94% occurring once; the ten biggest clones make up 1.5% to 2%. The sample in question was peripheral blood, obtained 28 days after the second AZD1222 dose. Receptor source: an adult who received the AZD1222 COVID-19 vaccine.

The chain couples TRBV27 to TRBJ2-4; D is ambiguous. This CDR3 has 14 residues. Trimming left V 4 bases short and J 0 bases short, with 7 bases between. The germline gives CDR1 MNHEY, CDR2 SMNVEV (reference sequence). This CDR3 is CASSSDVAKNIQYF. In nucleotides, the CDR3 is TGTGCCAGCAGTTCGGACGTAGCCAAAAACATTCAGTACTTC.

The DNA of the CDR3 is TGTGCCACCGAGGGTGGATACACTGAAGCTTTCTTT. This codes for CATEGGYTEAFF. This chain links TRBV19 with TRBJ1-1; the D is unclear. CDR1 LNHDA and CDR2 SQIVND come from the germline V gene (reference sequence). The CDR3 runs to 12 residues. Trimming shortened V by 10 bases and J by 3 bases, and 12 bases separated the two germline ends.

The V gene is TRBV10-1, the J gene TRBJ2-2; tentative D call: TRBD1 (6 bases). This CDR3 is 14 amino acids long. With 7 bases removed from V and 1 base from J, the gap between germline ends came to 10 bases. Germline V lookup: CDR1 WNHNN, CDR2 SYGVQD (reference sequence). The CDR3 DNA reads TGCGCCAGCATGAGGGGACAGAACACCGGGGAGCTGTTTTTT. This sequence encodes CASMRGQNTGELFF.

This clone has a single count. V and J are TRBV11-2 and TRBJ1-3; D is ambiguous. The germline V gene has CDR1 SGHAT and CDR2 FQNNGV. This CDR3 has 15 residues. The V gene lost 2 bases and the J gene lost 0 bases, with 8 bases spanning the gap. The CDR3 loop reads CASSLMGSSGNTIYF. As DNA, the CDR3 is TGTGCCAGCAGCTTAATGGGATCCTCTGGAAACACCATATATTTT.

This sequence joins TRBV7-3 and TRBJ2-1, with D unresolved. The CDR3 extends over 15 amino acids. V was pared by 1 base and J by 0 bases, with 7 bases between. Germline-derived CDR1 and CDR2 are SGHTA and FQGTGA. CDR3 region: CASSLKGSSYNEQFF. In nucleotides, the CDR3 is TGTGCCAGCAGCTTAAAGGGTAGCTCCTACAATGAGCAGTTCTTC.

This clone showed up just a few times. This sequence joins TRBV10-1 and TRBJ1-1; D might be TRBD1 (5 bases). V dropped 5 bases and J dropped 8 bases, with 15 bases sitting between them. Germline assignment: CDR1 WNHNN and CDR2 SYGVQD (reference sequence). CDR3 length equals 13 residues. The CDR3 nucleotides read TGCGCCAGCAGTCCTCAGGGAGGTAGGGAAGCTTTCTTT. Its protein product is CASSPQGGREAFF.

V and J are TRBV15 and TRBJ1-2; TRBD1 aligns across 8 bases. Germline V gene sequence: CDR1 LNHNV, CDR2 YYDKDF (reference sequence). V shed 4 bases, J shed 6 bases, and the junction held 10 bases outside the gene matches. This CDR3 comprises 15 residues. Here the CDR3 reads CATSMLTGTGDGYTF. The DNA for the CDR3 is TGTGCCACCAGCATGCTGACAGGGACAGGCGATGGCTACACCTTC. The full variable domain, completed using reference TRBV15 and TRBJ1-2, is DAMVIQNPRYQVTQFGKPVTLSCSQTLNHNVMYWYQQKSSQAPKLLFHYYDKDFNNEADTPDNFQSRRPNTSFCFLDIRSPGLGDTAMYLCATSMLTGTGDGYTFGSGTRLTVV.

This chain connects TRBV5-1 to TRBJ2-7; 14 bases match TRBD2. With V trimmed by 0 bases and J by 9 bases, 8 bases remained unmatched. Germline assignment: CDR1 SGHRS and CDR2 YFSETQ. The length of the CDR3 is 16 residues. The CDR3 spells CASSLGATSGRARQYF. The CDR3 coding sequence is TGCGCCAGCAGCTTGGGGGCGACTAGCGGGAGGGCCAGGCAGTACTTC.

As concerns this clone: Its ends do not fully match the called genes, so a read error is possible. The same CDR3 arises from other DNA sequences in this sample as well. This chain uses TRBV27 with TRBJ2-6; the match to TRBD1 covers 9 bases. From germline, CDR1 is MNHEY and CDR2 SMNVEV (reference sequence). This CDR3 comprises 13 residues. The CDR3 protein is CASSIQGANVLTF. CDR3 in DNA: TGTGCCAGCAGTATACAGGGGGCCAACGTCTTGACTTTC.

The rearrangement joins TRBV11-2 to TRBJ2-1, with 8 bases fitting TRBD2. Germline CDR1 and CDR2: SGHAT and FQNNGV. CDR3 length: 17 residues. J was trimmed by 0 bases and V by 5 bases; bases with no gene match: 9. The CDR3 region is CASSLRTSTSSYNEQFF. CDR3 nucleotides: TGTGCCAGCAGCCTACGGACTAGCACGAGCTCCTACAATGAGCAGTTCTTC. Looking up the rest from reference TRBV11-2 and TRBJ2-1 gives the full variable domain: EAGVAQSPRYKIIEKRQSVAFWCNPISGHATLYWYQQILGQGPKLLIQFQNNGVVDDSQLPKDRFSAERLKGVDSTLKIQPAKLEDSAVYLCASSLRTSTSSYNEQFFGPGTRLTVL.